This TCR beta chain stems from a study of blood T cell repertoires in COVID-19. Across the whole study: Samples came from the United States, Italy and Spain, spanning acute and convalescent COVID-19. PBMCs, B-cell-depleted T cells, or T cells were the source of the cDNA or gDNA that made up the material.

V was clipped by 10 bases and J by 7 bases, with 8 bases between them. The CDR3 totals 10 residues. Per germline, CDR1 MNHGY and CDR2 SVAAGI. Under the authors' procedure: Estimation of nucleated cell counts relied on the amplification of reference gene primers. Using immunoSEQ multiplex PCR, the repertoire was profiled, and TCRdb retains in-frame clones only, with some absent. The V and J calls and clone size were taken over from that table, and D and trimming were inferred from the DNA. The profile shows more than 150,000 clones, approximately 84% of them singletons. This clone was detected a few times.

The chain recombines TRBV6-9 with TRBJ1-5, with no clear D. The sequenced material came from peripheral blood. The receptor was derived from a woman older than 75 with acute or convalescent COVID-19. Here the CDR3 DNA reads TGTGCCACCTCCCGGCAGCCCCAGCATTTT. Amino acid sequence: CATSRQPQHF.